Presented here are 20 T cell receptor beta chains from one specimen sequenced in a study of blood T cell repertoires in COVID-19. Assay used: immunoSEQ multiplex PCR; TCRdb lists only in-frame clones, some missing. Here the sample spans around 62,000 clones, roughly 88% being singletons. The sample consisted of peripheral blood. These receptors were obtained from a woman in her sixties with COVID-19, enrolled during active disease.

V and J are TRBV6-1 and TRBJ1-4; D is perhaps TRBD1 (5 bases). V lost 1 base to trimming and J lost 2 bases, with 8 bases between them. In germline, CDR1 is MNHNS, CDR2 SASEGT. This CDR3 contains 15 residues. The CDR3 sequence is CASSEGGGTNEKLFF. The CDR3 DNA follows: TGTGCCAGCAGTGAAGGGGGCGGTACTAATGAAAAACTGTTTTTT.

This clone was recorded once. The chain recombines TRBV19 with TRBJ2-3, with a possible D match to TRBD2 (5 bases). This CDR3 is 14 amino acids long. Looked up from germline, CDR1 is LNHDA and CDR2 is SQIVND (reference sequence). Trimming took off 1 base at V and 6 bases at J, with 11 bases between the two ends. The CDR3 spells CASSIAAPGDTQYF. For the CDR3, the DNA is TGTGCCAGTAGTATAGCCGCCCCGGGGGATACGCAGTATTTT.

The chain has TRBV6-5 and TRBJ1-1, with a weak D call TRBD1 (5 bases). The germline CDR1 and CDR2 sequences are MNHEY and SVGAGI. With 6 bases removed from V and 5 bases from J, the gap between germline ends came to 13 bases. The CDR3 contains 13 residues. The CDR3, as DNA: TGTGCCAGCAGCCCCGGGACTCTTACTGAAGCTTTCTTT. It encodes CASSPGTLTEAFF.

This clone was seen more than once but under ten times. This rearrangement joins TRBV3-1 (or the pseudogene TRBV3-2) to TRBJ2-3, with D perhaps matching TRBD1 (6 bases). The CDR3 is made up of 13 amino acids. The V gene's germline CDR1 is LGHDT and CDR2 YNNKEL (reference sequence). The V and J ends lost 9 bases and 5 bases respectively, with 15 bases between them. CDR3 DNA sequence: TGTGCCAGTCGATACTCAGGGGAAGATACGCAGTATTTT. It yields the protein CASRYSGEDTQYF.

CDR3 coding DNA: TGTGCCGCAGGGGCAAGGTGGAATCAGCCCCAGCATTTT. Amino acids: CAAGARWNQPQHF. The chain employs TRBV6-6 and TRBJ1-5; maybe TRBD1 (6 bases). Germline V CDR1 and CDR2: MNHNY, SVGAGI (reference sequence). Trimming cost V 11 bases and J 4 bases, with 15 bases left between them. This CDR3 region has 13 residues.

The chain combines TRBV5-1 with TRBJ2-6, with D uncertain. Germline assignment: CDR1 SGHRS and CDR2 YFSETQ. V lost 7 bases, J lost 3 bases, and 11 bases lay in between. This CDR3 spans 14 amino acids. The CDR3 loop is CASGPGYGANVLTF. The CDR3 nucleotides read TGCGCCAGCGGTCCCGGGTATGGGGCCAACGTCCTGACTTTC.

V is TRBV28 and J is TRBJ2-5; TRBD1 might be the D (6 bases). The CDR3 contains 16 residues. Deletions cut 6 bases from V and 1 base from J, with 18 bases between. Looked up from germline, CDR1 is MDHEN and CDR2 is SYDVKM. CDR3 sequence reads: CASSPGGAGGQETQYF. As DNA, the CDR3 is TGTGCCAGCAGCCCTGGGGGCGCGGGTGGCCAAGAGACCCAGTACTTC.

The V gene is TRBV10-2, the J gene TRBJ2-2; D gene unclear. V lost 6 bases to trimming and J lost 1 base, with 6 bases between them. Germline loops: CDR1 WSHSY, CDR2 SAAADI. CDR3 length: 13 amino acids. The CDR3 protein is CASRRGNTGELFF. The CDR3, as DNA: TGCGCCAGCAGGCGCGGGAACACCGGGGAGCTGTTTTTT.

The chain has TRBV18 and TRBJ2-7; TRBD1 matches 9 bases. This CDR3 is built from 14 residues. V was pared by 5 bases and J by 5 bases, with 7 bases of the junction left unmatched. Looked up from germline, CDR1 is KGHSH and CDR2 is LQKENI. The CDR3 spells CASSGTGRFDEQYF. CDR3 nucleotides: TGTGCCAGCTCAGGGACAGGGAGGTTCGACGAGCAGTACTTC.

The chain recombines TRBV11-3 with TRBJ2-5, with 7 bases lining up with TRBD1. The germline V gene encodes CDR1 SGHNT and CDR2 YENEEA. The CDR3 is 13 residues long. The V gene end was trimmed by 5 bases and the J gene end by 5 bases; junction bases not matched to a gene: 5. In nucleotides, the CDR3 is TGTGCCAGCAGCAAACAGGGGTATGAGACCCAGTACTTC. Translating it yields CASSKQGYETQYF.

J is TRBJ2-2 and V is TRBV7-8; perhaps TRBD2 as D (6 bases). In germline, CDR1 is SGHVS, CDR2 FQNEAQ. Between the trimmed V and J ends, which lost 6 bases and 5 bases, there was a span of 19 bases. The length of the CDR3 is 16 residues. The CDR3 loop reads CASRIFSGVGTGELFF. The CDR3 nucleotides read TGTGCCAGCAGGATCTTTAGCGGAGTGGGGACCGGGGAGCTGTTTTTT. The full variable domain, rest sourced from reference TRBV7-8 and TRBJ2-2, is GAGVSQSPRYKVAKRGQDVALRCDPISGHVSLFWYQQALGQGPEFLTYFQNEAQLDKSGLPSDRFFAERPEGSVSTLKIQRTQQEDSAVYLCASRIFSGVGTGELFFGEGSRLTVL.

This clone was seen once. Other DNA sequences of this sample code for an identical CDR3. This sequence joins TRBV19 and TRBJ1-1; D is unresolved. The CDR3 is 13 amino acids. The V gene lost 3 bases and the J gene lost 0 bases, with 5 bases spanning the gap. The germline CDR1 and CDR2 sequences are LNHDA and SQIVND (reference sequence). The CDR3 region is CASSISLNTEAFF. Here the CDR3 DNA reads TGTGCCAGTAGTATTTCTCTGAACACTGAAGCTTTCTTT.

Regarding this clone: Other DNA sequences of this sample code for an identical CDR3. The rearrangement uses TRBV3-1 (or the pseudogene TRBV3-2) and TRBJ1-1, with D perhaps TRBD1 (5 bases). V lost 4 bases, J lost 4 bases, and 10 bases lay in between. CDR1 is LGHDT and CDR2 is YNNKEL in the germline V gene (reference sequence). The CDR3 sequence is 13 residues long. CDR3 in DNA: TGTGCCAGCAGCCCGCAAGGGGCCACTGAAGCTTTCTTT. It translates to CASSPQGATEAFF.

This chain uses TRBV6-2 or TRBV6-3 with TRBJ2-1; the match to TRBD2 covers 10 bases. The CDR3 loop spans 16 amino acids. CDR1 and CDR2 (germline): MNHEY, SVGEGT. J gave up 9 bases and V 5 bases, and 13 bases lay outside the gene matches. The CDR3 reads CASSHRTSGGPGEQFF. In nucleotides, the CDR3 is TGTGCCAGCAGTCACCGGACTAGCGGAGGGCCGGGTGAGCAGTTCTTC.

In this sample, this clone turned up a few times. V and J are TRBV28 and TRBJ1-1, with D unclear. From germline, CDR1 is MDHEN and CDR2 SYDVKM. The CDR3 covers 11 residues. With 7 bases removed from V and 4 bases from J, the gap between germline ends came to 7 bases. The CDR3 sequence: CASTATTEAFF. The CDR3 nucleotides are TGTGCCAGCACCGCTACCACTGAAGCTTTCTTT.

This sequence joins TRBV28 and TRBJ2-2, with D possibly matching TRBD1 (6 bases). V dropped 8 bases and J dropped 0 bases, with 7 bases sitting between them. Germline-derived CDR1 and CDR2 are MDHEN and SYDVKM. The CDR3 has 13 residues. CDR3 in DNA: TGTGCCAGCCGACAGGCGAACACCGGGGAGCTGTTTTTT. Its translation is CASRQANTGELFF.

V usage is TRBV30 and J usage is TRBJ1-4; 9 positions match TRBD1. This CDR3 has 14 amino acids. Germline values: CDR1 GTSNPN, CDR2 SVGIG (reference sequence). J was trimmed by 8 bases and V by 1 base; bases with no gene match: 5. The CDR3 region is CAWSEWDREEKLFF. As DNA, the CDR3 is TGTGCCTGGAGTGAGTGGGACAGGGAGGAAAAACTGTTTTTT.

This chain joins TRBV12-5 and TRBJ2-7; a possible D gene is TRBD2 (7 bases). Germline V lookup: CDR1 LGHNT, CDR2 FRNRAP. The CDR3 consists of 14 residues. The V end lost 1 base, the J end lost 7 bases, and 14 bases lay between the germline ends. The CDR3 DNA follows: TGTGCTAGTGGTTTGGGACTTCGGGGGGCTGAGCAGTACTTC. Its translation: CASGLGLRGAEQYF.

The J gene is TRBJ2-1, the V gene TRBV7-2; 7 bases are shared with TRBD2. The CDR3 totals 12 residues. J was trimmed by 12 bases and V by 2 bases; bases with no gene match: 4. Germline CDR1 reads SGHTA; CDR2 reads FQGNSA. The CDR3 loop reads CASSLLGEGQFF. The CDR3 nucleotides are TGTGCCAGCAGCTTATTAGGGGAGGGGCAGTTCTTC.

The CDR3: CASSLSGGGWGNQPQHF. CDR3 bases: TGTGCCAGCAGCTTGTCTGGGGGCGGGTGGGGCAATCAGCCCCAGCATTTT. The V gene is TRBV5-6, the J gene TRBJ1-5; TRBD1 is a possible D gene (6 bases). The germline V and J ends were trimmed by 1 base and 2 bases, with 16 bases remaining between them. Germline V gene data show CDR1 as SGHDT and CDR2 as YYEEEE. This CDR3 is 17 amino acids long.